This T cell receptor beta chain derives from a study of T cells in localized non-small cell lung cancer. This CDR3 is built from 16 residues. Germline V gives CDR1 SGHNT, CDR2 YYREEE (reference sequence). V lost 5 bases, J lost 2 bases, and 8 bases stayed unmatched. The table came from immunoSEQ multiplex PCR; TCRdb's copy has only in-frame clones and leaves some out. The sample lists over 30,000 clones; 88% were seen once. The TCR comes from a woman aged 40-69 years with stage I lung adenocarcinoma. Sequencing used peripheral blood, obtained before any cancer treatment. The chain links TRBV5-4 to TRBJ2-7; 12 nucleotides line up with TRBD2. The chain's CDR3 is CASRPGLAGGAYEQYF. CDR3 nucleotide sequence: TGTGCCAGCAGGCCCGGGCTAGCGGGAGGGGCCTACGAGCAGTACTTC.